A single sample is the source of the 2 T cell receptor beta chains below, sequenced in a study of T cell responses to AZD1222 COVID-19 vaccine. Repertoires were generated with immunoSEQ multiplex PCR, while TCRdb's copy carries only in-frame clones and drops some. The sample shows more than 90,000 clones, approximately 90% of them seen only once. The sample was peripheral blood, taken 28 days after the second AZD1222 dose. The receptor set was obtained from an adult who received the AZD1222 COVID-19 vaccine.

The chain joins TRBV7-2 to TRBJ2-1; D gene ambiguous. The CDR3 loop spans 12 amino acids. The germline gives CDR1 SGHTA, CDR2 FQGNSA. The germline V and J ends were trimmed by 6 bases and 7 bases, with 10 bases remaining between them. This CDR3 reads CASSSQRNEQFF. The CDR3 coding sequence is TGTGCCAGCAGTTCACAAAGGAATGAGCAGTTCTTC.

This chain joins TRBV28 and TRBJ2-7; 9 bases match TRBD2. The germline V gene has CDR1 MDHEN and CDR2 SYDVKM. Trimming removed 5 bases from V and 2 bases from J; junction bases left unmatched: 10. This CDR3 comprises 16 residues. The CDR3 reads CASSPTRGLATYEQYF. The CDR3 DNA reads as TGTGCCAGCAGTCCCACACGCGGACTAGCGACCTACGAGCAGTACTTC.